Below, one T cell receptor beta chain is given with its context. The target antigen is unknown. This entry comes from a study of T cell responses to AZD1222 COVID-19 vaccine. Study observations and caveats: The repertoires were collected only after the peak T cell response.

Whether given at about 4 or about 12 weeks, second doses were pooled. Clones were sequenced by immunoSEQ multiplex PCR, and TCRdb holds only the in-frame ones, with some missing. The top ten hold 34% of the sample, which has some 25,000 clones, around 90% seen once. The receptor was isolated from an adult who received the AZD1222 COVID-19 vaccine. The sequencing here drew on peripheral blood, taken 28 days after the second AZD1222 dose.

CDR3 protein: CASSLGLAELRDEQFF. The CDR3 DNA follows: TGTGCCAGCAGCTTGGGCCTAGCGGAGCTTAGGGATGAGCAGTTCTTC. The chain employs TRBV5-4 and TRBJ2-1, with TRBD2 matching 7 bases. J was trimmed by 8 bases and V by 0 bases; bases with no gene match: 11. The CDR3 sequence is 16 residues long. Germline CDR1 is SGHNT and CDR2 is YYREEE (reference sequence).